This T cell receptor (beta chain) was captured in a study of blood T cell repertoires in COVID-19 (dated by TCRdb to the early 2020s). A note on the overall study: Samples covering the acute and convalescent phases of COVID-19 were provided by collaborators in the United States, Italy and Spain. The material from the prospective study consisted of cDNA or gDNA derived from T cells, B-cell-depleted T cells, or PBMCs. Subjects who had been exposed to COVID-19, were actively infected with it, or had recovered from it provided the deeply sampled blood TCRbeta repertoires that made up the dataset. The repertoires were released in a freely available public database meant as a resource for research on the immune response to SARS-CoV-2. Samples were obtained from the ongoing ImmuneRACE study (first 160 participants) and from 1,254 subjects provided by 6 global collaborators. A de-identified subject ID, COVID-19 status, age in years and sex were almost always included in the sample metadata. Where HLA class I and class II types were available, the types were taken from metadata supplied by the sample provider, not from assay-based typing.

TCRbeta CDR3 regions were amplified from genomic DNA using the immunoSEQ Assay, a bias-controlled multiplex PCR. As for the authors' bioinformatics: The number of nucleated cells in each sample was estimated from the amplification of reference gene primers within the assay. Sequence reads were collapsed and filtered to measure the absolute abundance of every unique TCRbeta CDR3 rearrangement. For each sample, productive Simpson clonality was calculated as the square root of Simpson's diversity index over productive rearrangements. The immuneACCESS repertoire file appears here via TCRdb, limited to in-frame rearrangements. These files lack a portion of the clones; in checked studies, under half of the deficit traces to unresolved V genes, and the cause of the others is not known. That table furnishes V, J and clone size, whereas the DNA furnished D and trimming. This sample comprises about 44,000 clones, 87% of them detected only once. The ten largest clones represent 20% to 30% of the sample.

Collaborating institutions collected whole blood in K2EDTA tubes following their own protocols. For TCRbeta analysis, collaborators shipped samples in one of three forms: frozen whole blood, isolated PBMCs, or DNA extracted from either of those sample types. Per the germline V gene, SGHRS is the CDR1 and YFSETQ is the CDR2. The V end loses 4 bases and the J end loses 3 bases, and a stretch of 19 bases separates them. Its CDR3 holds 16 amino acids, cysteine through phenylalanine. Only the CDR3 portion is preserved as DNA: 48 bases, with reading frame beginning at the first base. The investigation overall reported the following: How much clinical and demographic metadata was included differed by source and by participant, and the metadata was provided uncurated.

For this clone: Its antigen is not yet known. Per-base quality was not reported, and no clone a single base away is much larger than it.

This sequence originates from a woman of 80 years or more in a cohort sampled during active or convalescent COVID-19. This receptor chain uses TRBV5-1 and TRBJ1-1, with no confidently assigned D gene. Sequenced: peripheral blood. In nucleotides, the sequence is TGCGCCAGCAGCACGGCCCCCGGGGAGTCGTACACTGAAGCTTTCTTT. Its translation is CASSTAPGESYTEAFF.